The present entry profiles one TCR beta chain with its context. Using immunoSEQ multiplex PCR, the repertoire was profiled, and TCRdb retains in-frame clones only, with some absent. This sample carries roughly 40,000 clones, 90% of them seen once, and the ten largest clones take 0.45% to 0.55%. This record comes from a study of T cell changes during pregnancy in multiple sclerosis. CDR1 is LNHNV and CDR2 is YYDKDF in the germline V gene (reference sequence). Between the trimmed V and J ends, which lost 0 bases and 4 bases, there was a span of 10 bases. The CDR3 length is 14 residues. Sequencing was performed on CD4+ T cells from peripheral blood mononuclear cells, taken in the first trimester of pregnancy. The gene calls are TRBV15 and TRBJ2-7; D might be TRBD2 (6 bases). The clonotype originates from a female donor in good health, enrolled as a control in a pregnancy study. The CDR3 here is CATSRDLRGYEQYF. The CDR3 coding sequence is TGTGCCACCAGCAGAGATCTCCGGGGGTACGAGCAGTACTTC.